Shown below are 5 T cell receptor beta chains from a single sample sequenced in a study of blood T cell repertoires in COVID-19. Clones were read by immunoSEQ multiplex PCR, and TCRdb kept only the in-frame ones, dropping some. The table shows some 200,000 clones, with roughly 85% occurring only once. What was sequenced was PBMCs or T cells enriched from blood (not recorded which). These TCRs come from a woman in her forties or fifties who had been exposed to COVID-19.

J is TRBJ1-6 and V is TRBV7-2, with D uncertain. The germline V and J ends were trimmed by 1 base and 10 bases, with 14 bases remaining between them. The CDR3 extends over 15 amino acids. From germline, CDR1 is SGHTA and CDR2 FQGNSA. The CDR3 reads CASSLERPGRSPLHF. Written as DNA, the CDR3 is TGTGCCAGCAGCTTAGAACGGCCAGGAAGATCACCCCTCCACTTT.

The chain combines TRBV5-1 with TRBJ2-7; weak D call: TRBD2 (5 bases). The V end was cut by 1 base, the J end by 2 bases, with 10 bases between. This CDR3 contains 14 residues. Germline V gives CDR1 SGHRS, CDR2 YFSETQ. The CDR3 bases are TGCGCCAGCAGCTTGAAGGGAGCCGCCTACGAGCAGTACTTC. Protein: CASSLKGAAYEQYF.

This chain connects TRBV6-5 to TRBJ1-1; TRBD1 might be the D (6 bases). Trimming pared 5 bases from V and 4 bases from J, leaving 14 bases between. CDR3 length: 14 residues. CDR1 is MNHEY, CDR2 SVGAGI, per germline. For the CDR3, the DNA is TGTGCCAGCAGTCCCACAGGGATGGGCACTGAAGCTTTCTTT. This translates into CASSPTGMGTEAFF.

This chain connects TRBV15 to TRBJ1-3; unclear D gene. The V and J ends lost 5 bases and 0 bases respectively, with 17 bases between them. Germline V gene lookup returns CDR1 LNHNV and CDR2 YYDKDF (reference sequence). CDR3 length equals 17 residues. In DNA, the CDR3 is TGTGCCACCAGCCCTCGAAACTTCTTAATCTCTGGAAACACCATATATTTT. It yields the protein CATSPRNFLISGNTIYF.

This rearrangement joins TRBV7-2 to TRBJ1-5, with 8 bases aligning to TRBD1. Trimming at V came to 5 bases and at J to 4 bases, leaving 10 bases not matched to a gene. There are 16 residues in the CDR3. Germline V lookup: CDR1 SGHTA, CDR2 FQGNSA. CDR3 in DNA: TGTGCCAGCAGCACGAGACAGGGGCCGCTTAATCAGCCCCAGCATTTT. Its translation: CASSTRQGPLNQPQHF.